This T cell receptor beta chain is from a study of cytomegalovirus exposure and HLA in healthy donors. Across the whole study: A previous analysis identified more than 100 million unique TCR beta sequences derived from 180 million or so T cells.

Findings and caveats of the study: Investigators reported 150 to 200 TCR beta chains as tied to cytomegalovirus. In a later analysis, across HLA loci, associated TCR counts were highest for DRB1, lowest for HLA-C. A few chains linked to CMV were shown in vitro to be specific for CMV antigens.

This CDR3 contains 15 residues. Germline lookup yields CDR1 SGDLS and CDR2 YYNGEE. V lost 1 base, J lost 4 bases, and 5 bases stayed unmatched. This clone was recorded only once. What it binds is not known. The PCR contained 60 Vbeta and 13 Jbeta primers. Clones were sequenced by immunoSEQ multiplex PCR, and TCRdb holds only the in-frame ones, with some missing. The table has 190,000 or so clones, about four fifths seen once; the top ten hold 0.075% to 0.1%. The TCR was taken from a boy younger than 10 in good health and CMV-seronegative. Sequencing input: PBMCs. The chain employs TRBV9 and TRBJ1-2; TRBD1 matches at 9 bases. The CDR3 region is CASSVRTGAFYGYTF. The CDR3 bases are TGTGCCAGCAGCGTACGGACAGGGGCTTTCTATGGCTACACCTTC.